This entry lists 6 T cell receptor beta chains sequenced from one sample in a study of shared clonotypes between healthy human individuals. The method was immunoSEQ multiplex PCR; TCRdb's version includes in-frame clones alone and lacks a portion of them. The data contain fewer than 850,000 clones, about three quarters of them singletons. Sequenced input: memory CD4+ T cells sorted from blood. Subset: CD45RA-negative fraction. The receptors here all came from a woman aged 30 to 39 in good health.

The V and J genes are TRBV5-1 and TRBJ2-1, with 13 bases aligning to TRBD2. CDR1 is SGHRS and CDR2 is YFSETQ in the germline V gene. The length of the CDR3 is 15 residues. V was pared by 4 bases and J by 6 bases, with 4 bases of the junction left unmatched. The CDR3 DNA follows: TGCGCCAGCAGCCCCTGGACTAGCGGGGGCAATGAGCAGTTCTTC. Protein product: CASSPWTSGGNEQFF.

The J gene is TRBJ2-7, the V gene TRBV28; 12 bases fit TRBD2. The CDR3 runs 15 residues. CDR1 is MDHEN and CDR2 is SYDVKM in the germline V gene. The V gene end was trimmed by 2 bases and the J gene end by 5 bases; junction bases not matched to a gene: 4. The chain's CDR3 is CASSLPLAGGDEQYF. DNA of the CDR3: TGTGCCAGCAGTTTACCTCTAGCGGGAGGGGACGAGCAGTACTTC.

This clone was seen only once. The chain joins TRBV15 to TRBJ2-7, with TRBD1 matching 9 bases. With V trimmed by 1 base and J by 5 bases, 9 bases remained unmatched. This CDR3 has 16 amino acids. CDR1 is LNHNV and CDR2 is YYDKDF in the germline V gene (reference sequence). CDR3 sequence (DNA): TGTGCCACCAGCAGAGCCCGGGACAGGGCCTTGGACGAGCAGTACTTC. Translation gives CATSRARDRALDEQYF.

This chain links TRBV7-2 with TRBJ2-7; D call uncertain. The CDR3 has 14 amino acids. Germline V gene data show CDR1 as SGHTA and CDR2 as FQGNSA. The germline V and J ends were trimmed by 2 bases and 0 bases, with 8 bases remaining between them. The CDR3 spells CASSLLGISYEQYF. The CDR3 coding sequence is TGTGCCAGCAGCTTATTAGGGATCTCCTACGAGCAGTACTTC.

This clone was recorded only once. CDR3 sequence: CASSEAGDQETQYF. Here the CDR3 DNA reads TGTGCCAGCAGTGAGGCCGGGGACCAAGAGACCCAGTACTTC. The V gene is TRBV2, the J gene TRBJ2-5, with a possible D match to TRBD2 (5 bases). The germline V gene has CDR1 SNHLY and CDR2 FYNNEI. The CDR3 totals 14 residues. V lost 3 bases and J lost 0, with 8 bases in between.

This rearrangement joins TRBV6-1 to TRBJ2-7; 7 nucleotides match TRBD1. Germline values: CDR1 MNHNS, CDR2 SASEGT. Losses at the gene ends were 7 bases for V and 3 bases for J; bases not matched to a gene: 3. The CDR3 extends over 12 amino acids. The CDR3 loop is CASMGQLYEQYF. CDR3 DNA: TGTGCCAGCATGGGACAGCTCTACGAGCAGTACTTC.